This is a list of T cell receptor beta chains from one sample in a study of T-cell memory formation after mild COVID-19. Each CDR3 protein is one row after TCRdb ran MiXCR on the 5' RACE reads. The data contain some 410,000 distinct CDR3 sequences, about a quarter of them seen just once; the ten biggest clones take up less than 15%. The sample taken for sequencing was PBMCs or a T cell subset sorted from them (not recorded which). These receptors all come from an adult woman who had mild COVID-19 (a few samples of this study predate the infection). Cell type and time point are not known. CDR3s include the opening cysteine and the closing phenylalanine or tryptophan. A D gene is named only where the DNA matches it firmly. Clone size is given for some rows only: seen once, a few or many times, or a class if the clone is expanded.

d_gene,abundance,v_gene,j_gene,CDR3aa,CDR3nt
-,few,TRBV3-1,TRBJ2-7,CASSPDNGYEQYF,TGTGCCAGCAGCCCGGACAATGGTTACGAGCAGTACTTC
-,-,TRBV12-3/TRBV12-4,TRBJ2-7,CASSSGWGLSSYEQYF,TGTGCCAGCAGTTCAGGGTGGGGCCTCAGCTCCTACGAGCAGTACTTC
TRBD2,-,TRBV15,TRBJ2-3,CATSSGTSGTDTQYF,TGTGCCACCAGCAGTGGGACTAGCGGCACAGATACGCAGTATTTT
-,-,TRBV20-1,TRBJ2-3,CSARDRVDTQYF,TGCAGTGCTAGAGATCGGGTGGATACGCAGTATTTT
-,few,TRBV25-1,TRBJ2-3,CASSEYRGSTDTQYF,TGTGCCAGCAGTGAATATAGGGGTAGCACAGATACGCAGTATTTT
-,-,TRBV3-1,TRBJ1-2,CASSQDRPGRGYGYTF,TGTGCCAGCAGCCAAGACCGCCCTGGAAGAGGCTATGGCTACACCTTC
TRBD1,-,TRBV7-9,TRBJ1-1,CASSIGGQGSTEAFF,TGTGCCAGCAGTATAGGGGGACAGGGTAGCACTGAAGCTTTCTTT
TRBD2,-,TRBV12-3/TRBV12-4,TRBJ2-1,CASSFSGGAHNEQFF,TGTGCCAGCAGTTTTTCGGGAGGGGCCCACAATGAGCAGTTCTTC
-,few,TRBV25-1,TRBJ1-2,CARIDQAYYGYTF,TGTGCCAGAATTGATCAAGCTTACTATGGCTACACCTTC
-,few,TRBV2,TRBJ2-7,CASSEVYEQYF,TGTGCCAGCAGTGAGGTTTACGAGCAGTACTTC
TRBD2,-,TRBV10-3,TRBJ2-7,CAISEGRGDEQYF,TGTGCCATCAGTGAAGGGCGGGGGGACGAGCAGTACTTC
-,-,TRBV7-3,TRBJ1-1,CASSPQRGGEAFF,TGTGCCAGCAGCCCCCAACGAGGGGGTGAAGCTTTCTTT
TRBD2,-,TRBV15,TRBJ2-1,CATSRDYSLAGGNEQFF,TGTGCCACCAGCAGAGATTACAGCCTAGCGGGAGGCAATGAGCAGTTCTTC
-,few,TRBV27,TRBJ2-1,CASSYRDSESGQFF,TGTGCCAGCAGTTACCGGGACTCCGAGAGTGGGCAGTTCTTC
TRBD1,few,TRBV15,TRBJ2-7,CATSGHGTGKGEQYF,TGTGCCACCAGCGGACACGGGACAGGGAAGGGGGAGCAGTACTTC
TRBD1,-,TRBV15,TRBJ1-5,CATSLGGTGGQPQHF,TGTGCCACCAGCCTGGGGGGGACAGGGGGTCAGCCCCAGCATTTT